This TCR beta chain was identified during a study of PD-1 blockade in classical Hodgkin lymphoma. This clone was found a few times. Its cognate antigen is unknown. Deletions cut 1 base from V and 7 bases from J, with 16 bases between. The germline V gene encodes CDR1 LGHNA and CDR2 YNFKEQ. The CDR3 contains 16 residues. Sequencing used immunoSEQ multiplex PCR; TCRdb keeps in-frame clones, though not all of them. The sample has about 36,000 clones, roughly three quarters seen once. General study points: Only CD4+ TCR diversity, not CD8+, had risen significantly by C4D1. A reduction in baseline TCR diversity was reportedly seen in newly diagnosed patients relative to healthy donors.

Each patient's relapse followed autologous stem cell transplantation, and brentuximab vedotin exposure varied. The specimen was peripheral blood mononuclear cells (PBMCs), collected before the second cycle of nivolumab. The TCR comes from a human donor with classical Hodgkin lymphoma. This rearrangement joins TRBV4-2 to TRBJ2-2; TRBD2 might be the D (6 bases). The CDR3 DNA is TGTGCCAGCAGCCAAGCGGCGGGGTCGGTCTACGGGGAGCTGTTTTTT. Protein sequence: CASSQAAGSVYGELFF.